The rows below give T cell receptor beta chains drawn from one sample of a study of cytomegalovirus exposure and HLA in healthy donors. Profiling relied on immunoSEQ multiplex PCR, and the TCRdb table lists in-frame clones only, not all of them. Counted here are under 200,000 clones, around 84% occurring once; the ten biggest clones make up approximately 1.9%. The specimen sequenced was PBMCs. Every receptor here comes from a man younger than 35 in good health and CMV-seronegative. Each CDR3 is given with its conserved first and last residue. Fields, in order: clone size, V gene, J gene, D gene, CDR3 length, CDR3 DNA, CDR3 protein. A D gene is named only where the DNA matches it firmly. Where a row states a size, it is once, few, many or the class of an expanded clone; other rows omit it.

abundance: once
v_gene: TRBV10-3
j_gene: TRBJ2-7
d_gene: NA
len: 13
CDR3nt: TGTGCCATCGGCGGACAGACATCCTACGAGCAGTACTTC
CDR3aa: CAIGGQTSYEQYF

abundance: NA
v_gene: TRBV5-5
j_gene: TRBJ1-3
d_gene: TRBD1
len: 17
CDR3nt: TGTGCCAGCAGCCTCCGGACAGGGGCCAACTCTGGAAACACCATATATTTT
CDR3aa: CASSLRTGANSGNTIYF

abundance: few
v_gene: TRBV7-2
j_gene: TRBJ2-1
d_gene: NA
len: 14
CDR3nt: TGTGCCAGCAGCTTTGGGGGGAAGTTACTCCAGCAGTTCTTC
CDR3aa: CASSFGGKLLQQFF

abundance: NA
v_gene: TRBV9
j_gene: TRBJ1-1
d_gene: TRBD1
len: 14
CDR3nt: TGTGCCAGCAGCGTCGGGACAGTGAACACTGAAGCTTTCTTT
CDR3aa: CASSVGTVNTEAFF

abundance: NA
v_gene: TRBV5-1
j_gene: TRBJ1-4
d_gene: TRBD1
len: 15
CDR3nt: TGCGCCAGCAGCTGGGGACAGGTAAGAAAGGAAAAACTGTTTTTT
CDR3aa: CASSWGQVRKEKLFF

abundance: NA
v_gene: TRBV27
j_gene: TRBJ1-1
d_gene: TRBD1
len: 16
CDR3nt: TGTGCCAGCAGTTTATCCGGGACAGTTTGGAACACTGAAGCTTTCTTT
CDR3aa: CASSLSGTVWNTEAFF

abundance: NA
v_gene: TRBV9
j_gene: TRBJ1-4
d_gene: NA
len: 15
CDR3nt: TGTGCCAGCAGCGCGTCAGGGTATTCAGGTGAAAAACTGTTTTTT
CDR3aa: CASSASGYSGEKLFF

abundance: NA
v_gene: TRBV4-1
j_gene: TRBJ1-2
d_gene: TRBD1
len: 16
CDR3nt: TGCGCCAGCAGCCCTCATCCGGGACAGATACTCTATGGCTACACCTTC
CDR3aa: CASSPHPGQILYGYTF

abundance: once
v_gene: TRBV4-1
j_gene: TRBJ1-4
d_gene: NA
len: 18
CDR3nt: TGCGCCAGCAGCCAAGGAGGACGAGGGTTTGCAACTAATGAAAAACTGTTTTTT
CDR3aa: CASSQGGRGFATNEKLFF

abundance: NA
v_gene: TRBV28
j_gene: TRBJ2-7
d_gene: NA
len: 12
CDR3nt: TGTGCCAGCAGTTTCGAGATCTACGAGCAGTACTTC
CDR3aa: CASSFEIYEQYF

abundance: NA
v_gene: TRBV5-1
j_gene: TRBJ2-5
d_gene: TRBD2
len: 16
CDR3nt: TGCGCCAGCAGCGCCCCAACTAGCGGGAGTCAAGAGACCCAGTACTTC
CDR3aa: CASSAPTSGSQETQYF

abundance: NA
v_gene: TRBV18
j_gene: TRBJ1-1
d_gene: TRBD1
len: 15
CDR3nt: TGTGCCAGCTCACCCGAGACAGGGTTTATAACTGAAGCTTTCTTT
CDR3aa: CASSPETGFITEAFF

abundance: NA
v_gene: TRBV9
j_gene: TRBJ2-1
d_gene: NA
len: 18
CDR3nt: TGTGCCAGCAGCGCCCCAAAAAACGCCGGGCCCCGAGGGAATGAGCAGTTCTTC
CDR3aa: CASSAPKNAGPRGNEQFF

abundance: NA
v_gene: TRBV5-6
j_gene: TRBJ2-3
d_gene: TRBD2
len: 17
CDR3nt: TGTGCCAGCAGCCGGACTAGCGGGGGATCAAGCACAGATACGCAGTATTTT
CDR3aa: CASSRTSGGSSTDTQYF

abundance: NA
v_gene: TRBV2
j_gene: TRBJ2-7
d_gene: TRBD2
len: 15
CDR3nt: TGTGCCAGCGTTCCTGGGCTAGCGGGGGGGCGAGAGCAGTACTTC
CDR3aa: CASVPGLAGGREQYF

abundance: NA
v_gene: TRBV19
j_gene: TRBJ1-2
d_gene: NA
len: 14
CDR3nt: TGTGCCAGTAGTATACCGGGAGGGGGCTATGGCTACACCTTC
CDR3aa: CASSIPGGGYGYTF

abundance: NA
v_gene: TRBV7-9
j_gene: TRBJ2-6
d_gene: NA
len: 15
CDR3nt: TGTGCCAGCAGCTTCCCCGGGACTGGGGCCAACGTCCTGACTTTC
CDR3aa: CASSFPGTGANVLTF

abundance: NA
v_gene: TRBV14
j_gene: TRBJ2-1
d_gene: NA
len: 17
CDR3nt: TGTGCCAGCAGCCAAGATTTTCGATACCTCCCTAACAATGAGCAGTTCTTC
CDR3aa: CASSQDFRYLPNNEQFF

abundance: few
v_gene: TRBV19
j_gene: TRBJ1-1
d_gene: NA
len: 13
CDR3nt: TGTGCCAGTAGTATAGTACAGAACACTGAAGCTTTCTTT
CDR3aa: CASSIVQNTEAFF

abundance: NA
v_gene: TRBV5-4
j_gene: TRBJ2-5
d_gene: NA
len: 13
CDR3nt: TGTGCCAGCAGCCATGGGGGCGGGGAGACCCAGTACTTC
CDR3aa: CASSHGGGETQYF

abundance: NA
v_gene: TRBV6-1
j_gene: TRBJ2-7
d_gene: NA
len: 13
CDR3nt: TGTGCCAGTAAGTGGCGGGTCTCCTACGAGCAGTACTTC
CDR3aa: CASKWRVSYEQYF

abundance: NA
v_gene: TRBV6-9
j_gene: TRBJ2-2
d_gene: NA
len: 14
CDR3nt: TGTGCCAGCAGCCCCGGTATCGACACCGGGGAGCTGTTTTTT
CDR3aa: CASSPGIDTGELFF

abundance: NA
v_gene: TRBV6-5
j_gene: TRBJ1-5
d_gene: NA
len: 16
CDR3nt: TGTGCCAGCAGTTACTCGCACGCAGGGGTTGGTCAGCCCCAGCATTTT
CDR3aa: CASSYSHAGVGQPQHF

abundance: NA
v_gene: TRBV6-6
j_gene: TRBJ2-7
d_gene: NA
len: 13
CDR3nt: TGTGCCAGCAGCCGGGACAACTCCTACGAGCAGTACTTC
CDR3aa: CASSRDNSYEQYF

abundance: NA
v_gene: TRBV27
j_gene: TRBJ1-4
d_gene: NA
len: 14
CDR3nt: TGTGCCAGCAGTCCTACGGGGGGGAATGAAAAACTGTTTTTT
CDR3aa: CASSPTGGNEKLFF

abundance: NA
v_gene: TRBV5-1
j_gene: TRBJ2-3
d_gene: NA
len: 12
CDR3nt: TGCGCCAGCAGCTCCCGTACAGATACGCAGTATTTT
CDR3aa: CASSSRTDTQYF

abundance: NA
v_gene: TRBV5-6
j_gene: TRBJ2-3
d_gene: TRBD1
len: 14
CDR3nt: TGTGCCAGCAGCCGACAGGGGTCGGGGGATACGCAGTATTTT
CDR3aa: CASSRQGSGDTQYF

abundance: NA
v_gene: TRBV6-5
j_gene: TRBJ1-1
d_gene: NA
len: 13
CDR3nt: TGTGCCAGCACCCCAACAGCGAACACTGAAGCTTTCTTT
CDR3aa: CASTPTANTEAFF

abundance: NA
v_gene: TRBV2
j_gene: TRBJ2-1
d_gene: NA
len: 15
CDR3nt: TGTGCCAGCAGGGACAGATCCCTCTCCTACAATGAGCAGTTCTTC
CDR3aa: CASRDRSLSYNEQFF

abundance: NA
v_gene: TRBV6-5
j_gene: TRBJ1-2
d_gene: NA
len: 14
CDR3nt: TGTGCCAGCAGTTGGGGAGACAGGAACTATGGCTACACCTTC
CDR3aa: CASSWGDRNYGYTF

abundance: NA
v_gene: TRBV7-9
j_gene: TRBJ1-6
d_gene: TRBD1
len: 14
CDR3nt: TGTGCCAGCAAGACAGGGAATTATAATTCACCCCTCCACTTT
CDR3aa: CASKTGNYNSPLHF

abundance: NA
v_gene: TRBV29-1
j_gene: TRBJ2-3
d_gene: NA
len: 15
CDR3nt: TGCAGCGTTTTCGTGGGGACTGACTACACAGATACGCAGTATTTT
CDR3aa: CSVFVGTDYTDTQYF

abundance: NA
v_gene: TRBV30
j_gene: TRBJ1-4
d_gene: NA
len: 12
CDR3nt: TGTGCCTGGAGTGTACGGGGGGAAAAACTGTTTTTT
CDR3aa: CAWSVRGEKLFF

abundance: few
v_gene: TRBV10-3
j_gene: TRBJ1-1
d_gene: NA
len: 15
CDR3nt: TGTGCCATCAATGGGGCAGGGAGGGGGAACACTGAAGCTTTCTTT
CDR3aa: CAINGAGRGNTEAFF

abundance: NA
v_gene: TRBV19
j_gene: TRBJ1-4
d_gene: NA
len: 15
CDR3nt: TGTGCCAGTTCCGATACAGGACCGGATCCAGAAAAACTGTTTTTT
CDR3aa: CASSDTGPDPEKLFF

abundance: NA
v_gene: TRBV5-8
j_gene: TRBJ2-7
d_gene: TRBD1
len: 17
CDR3nt: TGTGCCAGCAGCTTGGCCCCGGGACAGGGGGGCTCCTACGAGCAGTACTTC
CDR3aa: CASSLAPGQGGSYEQYF

abundance: NA
v_gene: TRBV18
j_gene: TRBJ1-1
d_gene: TRBD1
len: 17
CDR3nt: TGTGCCAGCTCACCCTCCGGCTACAGGGGGCTTCGCACTGAAGCTTTCTTT
CDR3aa: CASSPSGYRGLRTEAFF

abundance: NA
v_gene: TRBV30
j_gene: TRBJ1-2
d_gene: NA
len: 13
CDR3nt: TGTGCCTGGAGTGTCGCACAAACCTATGGCTACACCTTC
CDR3aa: CAWSVAQTYGYTF

abundance: NA
v_gene: TRBV5-5
j_gene: TRBJ2-1
d_gene: TRBD2
len: 15
CDR3nt: TGTGCCAGCAGCCCAGGACTAGCGGGGGCTTTTGAGCAGTTCTTC
CDR3aa: CASSPGLAGAFEQFF

abundance: NA
v_gene: TRBV19
j_gene: TRBJ2-2
d_gene: NA
len: 15
CDR3nt: TGTGCCAGTAGTAAAGCCCTTAGAGTCACCGGGGAGCTGTTTTTT
CDR3aa: CASSKALRVTGELFF

abundance: NA
v_gene: TRBV18
j_gene: TRBJ2-7
d_gene: TRBD2
len: 16
CDR3nt: TGTGCCAGCTCACCAGGACTAGCGGGGAAGACCTACGAGCAGTACTTC
CDR3aa: CASSPGLAGKTYEQYF

abundance: NA
v_gene: TRBV29-1
j_gene: TRBJ2-1
d_gene: NA
len: 10
CDR3nt: TGCAGCGGAGTCTACCGCGAGCAGTTCTTC
CDR3aa: CSGVYREQFF

abundance: NA
v_gene: TRBV28
j_gene: TRBJ2-7
d_gene: NA
len: 14
CDR3nt: TGTGCCAGCAGTCTGGCAGGCAGCTCCTACGAGCAGTACTTC
CDR3aa: CASSLAGSSYEQYF

abundance: NA
v_gene: TRBV25-1
j_gene: TRBJ2-1
d_gene: TRBD2
len: 17
CDR3nt: TGTGCCAGCAGTGACCCGACTAGCGGGAGGAGGATTAATGAGCAGTTCTTC
CDR3aa: CASSDPTSGRRINEQFF

abundance: NA
v_gene: TRBV5-1
j_gene: TRBJ2-3
d_gene: TRBD1
len: 14
CDR3nt: TGCGCCACCAAAACAGGGGCTAGCACAGATACGCAGTATTTT
CDR3aa: CATKTGASTDTQYF

abundance: NA
v_gene: TRBV28
j_gene: TRBJ2-5
d_gene: NA
len: 11
CDR3nt: TGTGCCGGAGGGGGCTACGAGACCCAGTACTTC
CDR3aa: CAGGGYETQYF

abundance: few
v_gene: TRBV2
j_gene: TRBJ2-1
d_gene: TRBD2
len: 16
CDR3nt: TGTGCCAGCAGTCTAGCGGAGACTTACTCCTACAATGAGCAGTTCTTC
CDR3aa: CASSLAETYSYNEQFF

abundance: NA
v_gene: TRBV19
j_gene: TRBJ1-2
d_gene: NA
len: 16
CDR3nt: TGTGCCAGTAGTATAACTTCGACAGGAACTAACTATGGCTACACCTTC
CDR3aa: CASSITSTGTNYGYTF

abundance: NA
v_gene: TRBV7-3
j_gene: TRBJ2-1
d_gene: NA
len: 15
CDR3nt: TGTGCCAGCAGCCCCCGGGGGGCCTCCTACAATGAGCAGTTCTTC
CDR3aa: CASSPRGASYNEQFF

abundance: once
v_gene: TRBV18
j_gene: TRBJ1-5
d_gene: TRBD1
len: 14
CDR3nt: TGTGCCAGCTCAACCAGACAGGGAGATCAGCCCCAGCATTTT
CDR3aa: CASSTRQGDQPQHF